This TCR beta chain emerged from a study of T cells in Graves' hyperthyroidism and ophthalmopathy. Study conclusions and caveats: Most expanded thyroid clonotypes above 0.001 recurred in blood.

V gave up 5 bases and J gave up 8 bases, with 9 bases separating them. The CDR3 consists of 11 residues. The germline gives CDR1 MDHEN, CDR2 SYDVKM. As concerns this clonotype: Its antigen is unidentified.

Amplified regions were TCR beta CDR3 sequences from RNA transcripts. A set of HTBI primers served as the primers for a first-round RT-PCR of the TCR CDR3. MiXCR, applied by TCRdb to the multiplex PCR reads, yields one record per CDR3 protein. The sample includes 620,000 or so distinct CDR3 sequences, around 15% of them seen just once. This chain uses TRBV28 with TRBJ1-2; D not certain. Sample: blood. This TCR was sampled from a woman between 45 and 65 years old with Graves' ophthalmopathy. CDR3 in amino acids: CASSDYVGYTF. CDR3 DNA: TGTGCCAGCAGTGACTATGTGGGCTACACCTTC.